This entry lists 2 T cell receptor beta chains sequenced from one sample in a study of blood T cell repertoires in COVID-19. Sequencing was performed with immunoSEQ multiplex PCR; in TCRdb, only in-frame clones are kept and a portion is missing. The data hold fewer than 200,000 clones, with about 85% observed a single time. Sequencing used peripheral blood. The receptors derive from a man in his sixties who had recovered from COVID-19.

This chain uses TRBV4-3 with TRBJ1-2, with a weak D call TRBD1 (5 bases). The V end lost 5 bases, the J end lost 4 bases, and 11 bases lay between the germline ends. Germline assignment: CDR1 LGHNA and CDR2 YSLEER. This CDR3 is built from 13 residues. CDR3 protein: CASSTGRGYGYTF. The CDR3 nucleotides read TGCGCCAGCAGCACTGGAAGGGGCTATGGCTACACCTTC.

The CDR3 loop is CASSFGDRSYGYTF. For the CDR3, the DNA is TGTGCCAGCAGCTTTGGAGACAGGAGCTATGGCTACACCTTC. This chain connects TRBV11-2 to TRBJ1-2; a possible D gene is TRBD1 (6 bases). The length of the CDR3 is 14 residues. Germline assignment: CDR1 SGHAT and CDR2 FQNNGV. V lost 3 bases and J lost 4, with 12 bases in between.